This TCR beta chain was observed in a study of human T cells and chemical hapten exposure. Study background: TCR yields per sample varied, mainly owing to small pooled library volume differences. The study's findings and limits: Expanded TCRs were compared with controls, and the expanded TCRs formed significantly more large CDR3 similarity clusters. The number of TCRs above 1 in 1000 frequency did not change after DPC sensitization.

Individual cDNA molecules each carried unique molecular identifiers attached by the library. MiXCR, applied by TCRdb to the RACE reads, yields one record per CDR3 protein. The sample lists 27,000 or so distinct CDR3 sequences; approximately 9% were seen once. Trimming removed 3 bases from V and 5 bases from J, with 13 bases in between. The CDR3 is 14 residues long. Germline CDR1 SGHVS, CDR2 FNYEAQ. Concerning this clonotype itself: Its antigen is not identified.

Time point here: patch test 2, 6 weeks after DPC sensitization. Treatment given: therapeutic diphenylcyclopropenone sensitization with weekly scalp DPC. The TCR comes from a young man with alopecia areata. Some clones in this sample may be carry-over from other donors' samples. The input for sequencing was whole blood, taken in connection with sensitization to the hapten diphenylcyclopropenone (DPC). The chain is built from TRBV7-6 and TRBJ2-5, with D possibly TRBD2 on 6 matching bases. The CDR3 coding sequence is TGTGCCAGCAGCTTCGGGACTGTCCGTGAGACCCAGTACTTC. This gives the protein CASSFGTVRETQYF. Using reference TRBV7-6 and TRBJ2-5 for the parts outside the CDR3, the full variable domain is GAGVSQSPRYKVTKRGQDVALRCDPISGHVSLYWYRQALGQGPEFLTYFNYEAQQDKSGLPNDRFSAERPEGSISTLTIQRTEQRDSAMYRCASSFGTVRETQYFGPGTRLLVL.